These T cell receptor beta chains were read from a single sample in a study of T cells in tuberculosis. Assay: immunoSEQ multiplex PCR; the TCRdb copy retains only in-frame clones and omits some. This table has tens of thousands of clones, approximately 93% appearing once. Sequencing was performed on PBMCs, taken at tuberculosis diagnosis. Receptors were obtained from an adult with tuberculosis. Each CDR3 is given with its conserved first and last residue. The D gene is left open where the match is weak. Size tells how often a clone was seen (once, few, many) or the class of an expanded clone, and some rows leave it out.

size	D	J	V	DNA	CDR3
-	-	TRBJ1-5	TRBV18	TGTGCCAGCTCACCACGGTCAGGGAACAATCAGCCCCAGCATTTT	CASSPRSGNNQPQHF
-	-	TRBJ1-1	TRBV7-8	TGTGCCAGCAGCCGTAATACAAGGAACACTGAAGCTTTCTTT	CASSRNTRNTEAFF
-	-	TRBJ1-2	TRBV15	TGTGCCACCAGCAGAGTCGGAGGGAAGGGCTATGGCTACACCTTC	CATSRVGGKGYGYTF
-	TRBD1	TRBJ1-4	TRBV11-3	TGTGCCAGCAGCACTCCACAGGGGACCCCCAATGAAAAACTGTTTTTT	CASSTPQGTPNEKLFF
once	TRBD2	TRBJ2-7	TRBV5-1	TGCGCCAGCAGCTCAACTTCCGGGACTAGAACCTACGAGCAGTACTTC	CASSSTSGTRTYEQYF
-	-	TRBJ1-2	TRBV5-1	TGCGCCAGCAGAGACGACAGGATTGGGGGCTACACCTTC	CASRDDRIGGYTF
-	TRBD1	TRBJ1-6	TRBV2	TGTGCCAGCCACGGACAGGGTGATTCACCCCTCCACTTT	CASHGQGDSPLHF
-	TRBD2	TRBJ2-1	TRBV11-2	TGTGCCAGCAGCTTAAATGGTTGGTCTAGCGGGGGTCCCAGCAATGGGCAGTTCTTC	CASSLNGWSSGGPSNGQFF
-	-	TRBJ1-2	TRBV2	TGTGCCAGCAGACGGGACACGAGTCGCTATGGCTACACCTTC	CASRRDTSRYGYTF
-	-	TRBJ1-1	TRBV7-2	TGTGCCAGCAGCTTAGCGGCCGGACAGAGTGAAGCTTTCTTT	CASSLAAGQSEAFF
-	-	TRBJ2-2	TRBV30	TGTGCCTGGACCTCGGGGTCCCGATTCACCGGGGAGCTGTTTTTT	CAWTSGSRFTGELFF
-	-	TRBJ1-2	TRBV7-2	TGTGCCAGCAGCTTAGAGGTCGGAGACTACTACTATGGCTACACCTTC	CASSLEVGDYYYGYTF
once	-	TRBJ1-2	TRBV6-1	TGTGCCAGCAGTGAATACGGCCAATCTACTCCACTGGGAGATGGCTACACCTTC	CASSEYGQSTPLGDGYTF
-	-	TRBJ2-1	TRBV11-2	TGTGCCAGCAGCTTCCCGGAACAGGCGAACTACAATGAGCAGTTCTTC	CASSFPEQANYNEQFF
-	TRBD1	TRBJ1-1	TRBV27	TGTGCCAGCAGACCCCGGGACAGGCTCAACACTGAAGCTTTCTTT	CASRPRDRLNTEAFF
few	-	TRBJ2-5	TRBV7-2	TGTGCCAGCAGCTTAGCTAGCGGTACCGGAACCCAGTACTTC	CASSLASGTGTQYF
-	TRBD1	TRBJ2-4	TRBV5-1	TGCGCCAGCAGCTATGGGGACAGGGAAAACATTCAGTACTTC	CASSYGDRENIQYF
-	-	TRBJ2-7	TRBV6-1	TGTGCCAGCAACCCCCAGGCAGGACTAACCTACGAGCAGTACTTC	CASNPQAGLTYEQYF
once	-	TRBJ1-4	TRBV15	TGTGCCACTCTGCGAGGCGGGGCTACTAATGAAAAACTGTTTTTT	CATLRGGATNEKLFF
-	-	TRBJ2-2	TRBV5-8	TGTGCCAGCAGCTGGGACATTAAGGGCAAGGCCGGGGAGCTGTTTTTT	CASSWDIKGKAGELFF
-	-	TRBJ1-5	TRBV6-6	TGTGCCAAAGAGGGATACAATCAGCCCCAGCATTTT	CAKEGYNQPQHF
-	-	TRBJ1-4	TRBV5-6	TGTGCCAGCAGCTTGAGAGTAACTAATGAAAAACTGTTTTTT	CASSLRVTNEKLFF
-	TRBD1	TRBJ1-5	TRBV27	TGTGCCAGCAGTTTGGTTTCAGTTGAGGGGGCGAATCAGCCCCAGCATTTT	CASSLVSVEGANQPQHF
few	-	TRBJ1-1	TRBV19	TGTGCCAGTGGAGAGGAAACGAACACTGAAGCTTTCTTT	CASGEETNTEAFF
-	TRBD2	TRBJ2-1	TRBV5-1	TGCGCCAGCAGCACTCGACTAGCGGGCTACAATGAGCAGTTCTTC	CASSTRLAGYNEQFF
-	TRBD1	TRBJ1-2	TRBV10-3	TGTGCCATCAGCGGACAGGGCACAACCGCTAACTATGGCTACACCTTC	CAISGQGTTANYGYTF
-	-	TRBJ2-1	TRBV27	TGTGCCAGCAGAACCGACTCCAGGGGCAACTACAATGAGCAGTTCTTC	CASRTDSRGNYNEQFF
-	-	TRBJ2-2	TRBV18	TGTGCCAGCTACCTCGGGTCGTCGGCCGGGGAGCTGTTTTTT	CASYLGSSAGELFF
-	-	TRBJ1-1	TRBV7-2	TGTGCCAGCAGCTTAACAGAATTTGAAGCTTTCTTT	CASSLTEFEAFF
-	TRBD2	TRBJ2-7	TRBV6-5	TGTGCCAGCAGTTACTCGACTGGGGGGGTGGTCTACGAGCAGTACTTC	CASSYSTGGVVYEQYF
-	-	TRBJ2-1	TRBV7-2	TGTGCCAGCAGCCCAATCGGGGGGACAAATGAGCAGTTCTTC	CASSPIGGTNEQFF
-	TRBD1	TRBJ2-6	TRBV29-1	TGCAGCGTTCAAAAGGGGGGACAGGGTTACTCTGGGGCCAACGTCCTGACTTTC	CSVQKGGQGYSGANVLTF
once	TRBD1	TRBJ1-6	TRBV27	TGTGCCAGCAGTTCCGGACAGGTATATAATTCACCCCTCCACTTT	CASSSGQVYNSPLHF
-	-	TRBJ2-7	TRBV18	TGTGCCAGCTCACCACTGGCGGGGGAGCAGTACTTC	CASSPLAGEQYF
-	-	TRBJ2-7	TRBV5-6	TGTGCCCGGCAGGAAGCCTACGAGCAGTACTTC	CARQEAYEQYF
few	TRBD1	TRBJ2-6	TRBV7-3	TGTGCCAGCAGCTTAGGGACAGGGGGCTCTGGGGCCAACGTCCTGACTTTC	CASSLGTGGSGANVLTF
-	-	TRBJ2-5	TRBV4-1	TGCGCCAGCAGCCAGCTAAACCAAGAGACCCAGTACTTC	CASSQLNQETQYF
-	-	TRBJ1-5	TRBV15	TGTGCCACCAGCAGAGATAGTAAGGACGGACTTAGCAATCAGCCCCAGCATTTT	CATSRDSKDGLSNQPQHF
-	-	TRBJ2-7	TRBV27	TGTGCCAGCAGTTCGATCCCACATGGGAGGCCGGGGTACGAGCAGTACTTC	CASSSIPHGRPGYEQYF
-	-	TRBJ1-5	TRBV9	TGTGCCAGCAGCGTAGGTCCCGTACAGAATCAGCCCCAGCATTTT	CASSVGPVQNQPQHF
-	TRBD1	TRBJ1-6	TRBV12-5	TGTGCTAGTGGTTTTGGACAGGGGGGTTCACCCCTCCACTTT	CASGFGQGGSPLHF
-	TRBD2	TRBJ2-3	TRBV5-1	TGCGCCAGCAGCCAAGGACTAGCGGGGTCTAGCACAGATACGCAGTATTTT	CASSQGLAGSSTDTQYF
-	-	TRBJ2-1	TRBV7-2	TGTGCCAGCAGCTTAAACATCTTCCGAGGACACACCTACAATGAGCAGTTCTTC	CASSLNIFRGHTYNEQFF
-	-	TRBJ1-1	TRBV4-1	TGCGCCAGCAGCCCCATCATCGGGACCGGGGGCACTGAAGCTTTCTTT	CASSPIIGTGGTEAFF
once	TRBD2	TRBJ2-2	TRBV10-1	TGCGCCAGCAGTGAGTTCAACTCAGGGAGGGCCGGGGAGCTGTTTTTT	CASSEFNSGRAGELFF
-	TRBD2	TRBJ2-3	TRBV6-1	TGTGCCAGCAGTGGACTAGCGGGGGGGCCAGATACGCAGTATTTT	CASSGLAGGPDTQYF
-	-	TRBJ1-3	TRBV29-1	TGCAGCGCCCGAGGGCAGGGAGGGAACACCATATATTTT	CSARGQGGNTIYF
-	TRBD1	TRBJ2-2	TRBV5-6	TGTGCCAGCAGCGGATCCGGGACAGGGATTTATCCCGGGGAGCTGTTTTTT	CASSGSGTGIYPGELFF
-	-	TRBJ2-1	TRBV18	TGTGCCAGCTCGGGAGCGCGACTAAGCACACTCTACTCCTACAATGAGCAGTTCTTC	CASSGARLSTLYSYNEQFF
-	TRBD1	TRBJ1-5	TRBV6-1	TGTGCCAGCAGTGGGGACAGGCCGCAGCCCCAGCATTTT	CASSGDRPQPQHF
-	-	TRBJ1-2	TRBV6-6	TGTGCCAGCACTCTAAGGACAGTTGGGGGCCCTAGTGGCTACACCTTC	CASTLRTVGGPSGYTF
-	-	TRBJ1-1	TRBV15	TGTGCCACCAGTCCCCAGCGACAGATGAACACTGAAGCTTTCTTT	CATSPQRQMNTEAFF
once	TRBD1	TRBJ2-7	TRBV7-9	TGTGCCAGCAGCCGGGACAGGGCCTACGAGCAGTACTTC	CASSRDRAYEQYF
-	-	TRBJ2-7	TRBV7-9	TGTGCCAGCAGCTTAGAGACTTTAGACTACGAGCAGTACTTC	CASSLETLDYEQYF
-	-	TRBJ2-7	TRBV6-5	TGTGCCAGCAGTACCTTTGGACAGACGGGCTACGAGCAGTACTTC	CASSTFGQTGYEQYF
-	-	TRBJ2-1	TRBV19	TGTGCCAGTAGTATAGTCCGCTCCTACAATGAGCAGTTCTTC	CASSIVRSYNEQFF
-	-	TRBJ1-5	TRBV21-1	TGTGCCAGCCTCCTTGTGTGCGGCCGGAGACAGCACCAAGGGCCCCAGCATTTT	CASLLVCGRRQHQGPQHF
-	TRBD1	TRBJ1-1	TRBV7-2	TGTGCCAGCAGCTTGTCGGGGACAGGACGCAGAAGGACTGAAGCTTTCTTT	CASSLSGTGRRRTEAFF
-	TRBD1	TRBJ2-1	TRBV2	TGTGCCAGCAGTGAGAGACAGGGAGCGGTCTTC	CASSERQGAVF